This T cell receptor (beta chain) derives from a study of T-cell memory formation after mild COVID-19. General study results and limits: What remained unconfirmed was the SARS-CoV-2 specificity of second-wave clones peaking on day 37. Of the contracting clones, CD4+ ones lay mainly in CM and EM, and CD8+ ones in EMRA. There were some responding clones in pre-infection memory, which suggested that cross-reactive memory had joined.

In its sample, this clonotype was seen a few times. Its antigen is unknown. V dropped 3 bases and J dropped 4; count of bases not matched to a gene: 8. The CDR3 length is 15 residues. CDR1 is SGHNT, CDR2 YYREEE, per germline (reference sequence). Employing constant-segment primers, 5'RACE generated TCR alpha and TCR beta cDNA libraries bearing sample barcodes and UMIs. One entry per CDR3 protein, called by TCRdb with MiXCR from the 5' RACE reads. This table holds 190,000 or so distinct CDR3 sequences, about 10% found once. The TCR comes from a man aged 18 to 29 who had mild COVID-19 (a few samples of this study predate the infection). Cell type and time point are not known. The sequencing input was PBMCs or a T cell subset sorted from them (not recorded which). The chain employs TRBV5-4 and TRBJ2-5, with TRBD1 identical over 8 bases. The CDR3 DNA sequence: TGTGCCAGCAGCTACCGACAGGGGACAGCAGAGACCCAGTACTTC. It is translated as CASSYRQGTAETQYF.